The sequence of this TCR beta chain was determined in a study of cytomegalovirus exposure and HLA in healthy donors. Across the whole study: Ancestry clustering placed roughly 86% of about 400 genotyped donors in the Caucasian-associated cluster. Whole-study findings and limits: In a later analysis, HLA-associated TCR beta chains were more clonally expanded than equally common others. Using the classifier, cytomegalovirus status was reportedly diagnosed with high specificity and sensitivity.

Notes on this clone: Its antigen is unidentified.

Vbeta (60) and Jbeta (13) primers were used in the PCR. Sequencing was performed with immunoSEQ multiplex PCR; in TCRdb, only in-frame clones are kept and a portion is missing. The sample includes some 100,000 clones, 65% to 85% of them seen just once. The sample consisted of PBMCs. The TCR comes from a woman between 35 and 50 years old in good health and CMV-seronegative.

CDR3 nucleotides: TGTGCCTGGAGCCAGCCGACTAGCGGGGGCACAGATACGCAGTATTTT. It yields the protein CAWSQPTSGGTDTQYF. The V and J genes are TRBV30 and TRBJ2-3; the match to TRBD2 covers 11 bases. CDR3 size: 16 residues. V shed 3 bases, J shed 1 base, and the junction held 6 bases outside the gene matches. Looked up from germline, CDR1 is GTSNPN and CDR2 is SVGIG (reference sequence). Based on the CDR3 plus reference TRBV30 and TRBJ2-3, the full variable domain is SQTIHQWPATLVQPVGSPLSLECTVEGTSNPNLYWYRQAAGRGLQLLFYSVGIGQISSEVPQNLSASRPQDRQFILSSKKLLLSDSGFYLCAWSQPTSGGTDTQYFGPGTRLTVL.